This TCR beta chain came from a study of naive and memory T cell subsets. V was pared by 0 bases and J by 0 bases, with 15 bases between. CDR3 length equals 17 residues. Germline-derived CDR1 and CDR2 are SGHTA and FQGNSA. An equimolar mix of two oligonucleotides served as the beta constant-region primer for TRBC1 and TRBC2. TCRdb re-called the UMI-ligation and nested PCR reads with MiXCR, one entry per CDR3 protein. The profile covers about 5,000 distinct CDR3 sequences, with approximately 7.5% appearing a single time and 83% taken by the ten largest. This clonotype was recorded many times. J is TRBJ2-7 and V is TRBV7-2; D unclear. The receptor was derived from a human donor in good health. The specimen was CD4+ TEMRA cells from blood. Subset meaning: effector memory re-expressing CD45RA, CD45RA+ CD27-. CDR3 sequence reads: CASSLAAPAGTSYEQYF. The CDR3 DNA sequence: TGTGCCAGCAGCTTAGCCGCCCCGGCAGGAACCTCCTACGAGCAGTACTTC. The full variable domain, with the rest looked up from reference TRBV7-2 and TRBJ2-7, is GAGVSQSPSNKVTEKGKDVELRCDPISGHTALYWYRQSLGQGLEFLIYFQGNSAPDKSGLPSDRFSAERTGGSVSTLTIQRTQQEDSAVYLCASSLAAPAGTSYEQYFGPGTRLTVT.